Shown below are 21 T cell receptor beta chains from a single sample sequenced in a study of cytomegalovirus exposure and HLA in healthy donors (dated by TCRdb to about 2017). Library creation used the immunoSEQ multiplex PCR assay. The immuneACCESS repertoire file appears here via TCRdb, limited to in-frame rearrangements. These files lack a portion of the clones; in checked studies, under half of the deficit traces to unresolved V genes, and the cause of the others is not known. For this sample the table gives approximately 200,000 clones, of which roughly three quarters were detected only once. Of the sample, 1% to 1.5% is held by the ten largest clones. Sequenced input: PBMCs. These receptors all come from a young woman in good health and CMV-seronegative.

This clone was counted a single time. The chain carries TRBV18 and TRBJ2-7; TRBD2 is a possible D gene (6 bases). V lost 7 bases to trimming and J lost 3 bases, with 16 bases between them. CDR3 length: 14 amino acids. From germline, CDR1 is KGHSH and CDR2 LQKENI. The CDR3 loop is CASFGGRGYYEQYF. CDR3 bases: TGTGCCAGCTTCGGGGGAAGGGGCTACTACGAGCAGTACTTC. Complete variable domain (other parts from reference TRBV18 and TRBJ2-7): NAGVMQNPRHLVRRRGQEARLRCSPMKGHSHVYWYRQLPEEGLKFMVYLQKENIIDESGMPKERFSAEFPKEGPSILRIQQVVRGDSAAYFCASFGGRGYYEQYFGPGTRLTVT.

J is TRBJ1-1 and V is TRBV15; D gene ambiguous. CDR1 and CDR2 (germline): LNHNV, YYDKDF (reference sequence). The CDR3 covers 17 residues. Trimming pared 1 base from V and 1 base from J, leaving 16 bases between. CDR3 DNA: TGTGCCACCAGCAGAGGGGCCGACCTCAATAGGAACACTGAAGCTTTCTTT. Translation: CATSRGADLNRNTEAFF.

The chain carries TRBV2 and TRBJ1-1; the match to TRBD1 covers 8 bases. The CDR3 runs to 14 residues. CDR1 is SNHLY and CDR2 is FYNNEI in the germline V gene. The ends lost 6 bases at V and 0 bases at J; junction bases unmatched: 3. This CDR3 is CASRPQGVNTEAFF. The CDR3 DNA reads as TGTGCCAGCAGGCCACAGGGGGTGAACACTGAAGCTTTCTTT.

The chain is built from TRBV15 and TRBJ2-7; D is possibly TRBD1 (5 bases). Germline lookup yields CDR1 LNHNV and CDR2 YYDKDF (reference sequence). The CDR3 runs to 12 residues. Between the trimmed V and J ends, which lost 5 bases and 5 bases, there was a span of 10 bases. This CDR3 reads CATSLGLHEQYF. In DNA form, the CDR3 reads TGTGCCACCAGCCTGGGGCTGCACGAGCAGTACTTC.

The chain carries TRBV27 and TRBJ2-3; weak D call: TRBD1 (6 bases). V was clipped by 7 bases and J by 5 bases, with 13 bases between them. This CDR3 region has 13 residues. CDR1 is MNHEY, CDR2 SMNVEV, per germline (reference sequence). CDR3 protein: CASKDSPGDTQYF. The CDR3 nucleotides read TGTGCCAGCAAGGACAGCCCCGGAGATACGCAGTATTTT.

This clone appeared a few times. DNA of the CDR3: TGTGCCATCAGTCTAAAATTGACAGGGTCGACCGAGCAGTACTTC. Translated, it gives CAISLKLTGSTEQYF. V usage is TRBV10-3 and J usage is TRBJ2-7, with 7 bases lining up with TRBD1. CDR1 and CDR2 (germline): ENHRY, SYGVKD. The CDR3 is 15 residues long. V shed 5 bases, J shed 6 bases, and the junction held 13 bases outside the gene matches.

V and J are TRBV6-1 and TRBJ1-5; D is undetermined. CDR3 length: 15 residues. The V gene lost 6 bases and the J gene lost 2 bases, with 14 bases spanning the gap. CDR1 is MNHNS and CDR2 is SASEGT in the germline V gene. CDR3 nucleotides: TGTGCCAGCAGCGTGGCAGAGGAGGGCAATCAGCCCCAGCATTTT. Translating it yields CASSVAEEGNQPQHF.

The gene calls are TRBV19 and TRBJ1-5; D is undetermined. Trimming took 3 bases from V and 8 from J, leaving 11 bases between them. CDR1 is LNHDA, CDR2 SQIVND, per germline (reference sequence). The length of the CDR3 is 13 residues. Here the CDR3 DNA reads TGTGCCAGTAGTATGAGGGTCCAGGAGCCCCAGCATTTT. The encoded protein is CASSMRVQEPQHF.

The chain has TRBV6-1 and TRBJ2-5; tentatively, D is TRBD2 (5 bases). V was trimmed by 8 bases and J by 5 bases, leaving 21 bases between them. Germline CDR1 reads MNHNS; CDR2 reads SASEGT. The CDR3 contains 15 residues. The CDR3 bases are TGTGCCAGCGCGGCAGAGGGAAGGAACGGGGAGACCCAGTACTTC. Its protein is CASAAEGRNGETQYF.

The rearrangement links TRBV19 to TRBJ1-4; perhaps TRBD1 as D (5 bases). V dropped 3 bases and J dropped 8 bases, with 13 bases sitting between them. The V gene's germline CDR1 is LNHDA and CDR2 SQIVND (reference sequence). The CDR3 consists of 14 residues. The CDR3 bases are TGTGCCAGTAGTATCGGATTGGGGCAAGAAAAACTGTTTTTT. Encoded protein: CASSIGLGQEKLFF. Using reference TRBV19 and TRBJ1-4 for the parts outside the CDR3, the full variable domain is DGGITQSPKYLFRKEGQNVTLSCEQNLNHDAMYWYRQDPGQGLRLIYYSQIVNDFQKGDIAEGYSVSREKKESFPLTVTSAQKNPTAFYLCASSIGLGQEKLFFGSGTQLSVL.

This chain links TRBV9 with TRBJ1-2; no clear D. Germline V lookup: CDR1 SGDLS, CDR2 YYNGEE. CDR3 length equals 13 residues. V lost 6 bases, J lost 8 bases, and 17 bases lay in between. CDR3 residues: CASTPEGAGGYTF. CDR3 in DNA: TGTGCCAGCACACCTGAGGGCGCTGGGGGCTACACCTTC.

This chain connects TRBV4-1 to TRBJ2-7; 14 bases align to TRBD2. The CDR3 consists of 15 residues. J lost 7 bases, V lost 3 bases, and 5 bases had no gene match. Germline-derived CDR1 and CDR2 are MGHRA and YSYEKL. CDR3 nucleotide sequence: TGCGCCAGCAGCCAGACTAGCGGGAGGGGGTGGGAGCAGTACTTC. Translating it yields CASSQTSGRGWEQYF.

The CDR3 reads CASVIWGRDTEAFF. The DNA of the CDR3 is TGTGCCAGCGTAATATGGGGGAGGGACACTGAAGCTTTCTTT. V and J are TRBV11-2 and TRBJ1-1, with a tentative D call TRBD1 (5 bases). V lost 8 bases, J lost 3 bases, and 16 bases lay in between. CDR1 SGHAT and CDR2 FQNNGV come from the germline V gene. The CDR3 consists of 14 residues.

The J gene is TRBJ2-3, the V gene TRBV5-6; TRBD2 aligns across 7 bases. V gave up 2 bases and J gave up 4 bases; unmatched junction bases: 4. Germline CDR1 and CDR2: SGHDT and YYEEEE. This CDR3 is 14 amino acids long. In DNA, the CDR3 is TGTGCCAGCAGCTTTATGGCGGGGGCAGATACGCAGTATTTT. Amino acid sequence: CASSFMAGADTQYF.

The rearrangement joins TRBV7-9 to TRBJ2-3; TRBD1 matches at 8 bases. The V and J ends lost 6 bases and 2 bases, in that order; junction bases with no gene match: 7. The germline V gene has CDR1 SEHNR and CDR2 FQNEAQ (reference sequence). CDR3 length equals 15 residues. The DNA of the CDR3 is TGTGCCAGCAGGGCGGGACAGGACGCCACAGATACGCAGTATTTT. This sequence encodes CASRAGQDATDTQYF.

The J gene is TRBJ2-7, the V gene TRBV4-1; TRBD1 matches at 12 bases. Germline assignment: CDR1 MGHRA and CDR2 YSYEKL. The CDR3 sequence is 14 residues long. The J segment lost 2 bases and the V segment lost 6 bases, leaving 2 bases of the junction unmatched. In DNA form, the CDR3 reads TGCGCCAGCAGTTGGGACAGGGGGCCCTACGAGCAGTACTTC. Its translation is CASSWDRGPYEQYF.

V is TRBV29-1 and J is TRBJ2-1; the D gene is possibly TRBD1 (5 bases). Germline lookup yields CDR1 SQVTM and CDR2 ANQGSEA. The CDR3 covers 12 residues. Trimming pared 0 bases from V and 6 bases from J, leaving 6 bases between. This chain's CDR3 is CSVEDQGNEQFF. The CDR3 nucleotides read TGCAGCGTTGAAGATCAGGGCAATGAGCAGTTCTTC.

This sequence joins TRBV5-4 and TRBJ2-7; TRBD1 matches 9 bases. J lost 2 bases, V lost 4 bases, and 7 bases had no gene match. This CDR3 spans 15 amino acids. Germline CDR1 SGHNT, CDR2 YYREEE (reference sequence). Written as DNA, the CDR3 is TGTGCCAGCAGCCCCATAGGACAGGGGCCCTACGAGCAGTACTTC. Its translation: CASSPIGQGPYEQYF.

The chain links TRBV7-3 to TRBJ2-7; D remains ambiguous. CDR3 length equals 13 residues. The V gene lost 5 bases and the J gene lost 5 bases, with 13 bases spanning the gap. Germline V lookup: CDR1 SGHTA, CDR2 FQGTGA. The CDR3 region is CASSAATGNEQYF. The CDR3 region has the DNA TGTGCCAGCAGCGCCGCAACGGGTAACGAGCAGTACTTC.

As to this clone: At one boundary the junction diverges from the germline segment, which might be a read error. The chain combines TRBV30 with TRBJ1-1, with D uncertain. Per germline, CDR1 GTSNPN and CDR2 SVGIG (reference sequence). The length of the CDR3 is 13 residues. CDR3 DNA: TGTGCCCGGAGTGGGAGATGGAACACTGAAGCTTTCTTT. Residues: CARSGRWNTEAFF.

This rearrangement joins TRBV29-1 to TRBJ2-2; the match to TRBD2 covers 7 bases. CDR3 size: 15 residues. The V segment lost 4 bases and the J segment 4 bases; nucleotides outside the gene matches: 9. Germline V gives CDR1 SQVTM, CDR2 ANQGSEA. CDR3 residues: CSVVGRESGTGELFF. Written as DNA, the CDR3 is TGCAGCGTTGTAGGGCGGGAGTCGGGCACCGGGGAGCTGTTTTTT.